The next 11 T cell receptor beta chains were all read from a single sample in a study of naive and memory T cell subsets. A UMI-containing oligonucleotide was joined by 3' ligation to the TCR cDNA template. The SP2 primer and nested alpha and beta constant region primers amplified ligated cDNA in four rounds. One entry per CDR3 protein, called by TCRdb with MiXCR from the 5' RACE reads. Here the sample spans 55,000 to 70,000 distinct CDR3 sequences, around 8% being singletons. The receptors originated from a female donor in good health.

This clonotype appeared a few times. The chain recombines TRBV7-2 with TRBJ2-1; perhaps TRBD2 as D (5 bases). Germline loops: CDR1 SGHTA, CDR2 FQGNSA. This CDR3 comprises 15 residues. V was cut by 5 bases and J by 0 bases, with 11 bases left in between. In DNA, the CDR3 is TGTGCCAGCAGCGCCCGACTATTCTCCTACAATGAGCAGTTCTTC. Translation: CASSARLFSYNEQFF. Together with reference TRBV7-2 and TRBJ2-1, the CDR3 gives the full variable domain: GAGVSQSPSNKVTEKGKDVELRCDPISGHTALYWYRQSLGQGLEFLIYFQGNSAPDKSGLPSDRFSAERTGGSVSTLTIQRTQQEDSAVYLCASSARLFSYNEQFFGPGTRLTVL.

This clonotype was recorded at least ten times. The chain employs TRBV25-1 and TRBJ2-7; TRBD2 is a possible D gene (5 bases). V dropped 10 bases and J dropped 1 base, with 14 bases sitting between them. Germline lookup yields CDR1 MGHDK and CDR2 SYGVNS. The CDR3 is made up of 13 amino acids. As DNA, the CDR3 is TGTGCCACCATGGAGGACCGGTCCTACGAGCAGTACTTC. This translates into CATMEDRSYEQYF.

The table lists this clonotype with many counts. CDR3 sequence: CASSRPDRMNTEAFF. The CDR3 coding sequence is TGTGCCAGCAGCCGGCCGGACAGAATGAACACTGAAGCTTTCTTT. The rearrangement joins TRBV7-2 to TRBJ1-1, with a tentative D call TRBD1 (6 bases). The CDR3 covers 15 residues. Looked up from germline, CDR1 is SGHTA and CDR2 is FQGNSA. The ends were cut back, 5 bases at V and 0 bases at J, with 13 bases in the middle.

The sample holds a few counts of this clonotype. The chain carries TRBV28 and TRBJ1-1; D is perhaps TRBD1 (5 bases). The germline gives CDR1 MDHEN, CDR2 SYDVKM. This CDR3 region has 15 residues. The V gene lost 3 bases and the J gene lost 4 bases, with 15 bases spanning the gap. As DNA, the CDR3 is TGTGCCAGCAGTTTCCTGCCCCGGGGGGGCACTGAAGCTTTCTTT. Amino acid sequence: CASSFLPRGGTEAFF.

The chain carries TRBV30 and TRBJ2-3; D remains ambiguous. The CDR3 is 13 amino acids. Trimming cost V 1 base and J 4 bases, with 9 bases left between them. Germline V lookup: CDR1 GTSNPN, CDR2 SVGIG (reference sequence). CDR3 sequence: CAWSGGPADTQYF. The DNA for the CDR3 is TGTGCCTGGAGTGGTGGACCGGCAGATACGCAGTATTTT.

Many counts were recorded for this clonotype. V and J are TRBV6-1 and TRBJ2-7; D uncertain. The V gene lost 4 bases and the J gene lost 3 bases, with 7 bases spanning the gap. Germline V CDR1 and CDR2: MNHNS, SASEGT. CDR3 length: 12 amino acids. The CDR3 DNA reads TGTGCCAGCAGTGGGGATGGCTACGAGCAGTACTTC. It translates to CASSGDGYEQYF.

There are many counts of this clonotype. This chain uses TRBV12-3 or TRBV12-4 with TRBJ1-5, with TRBD1 as a possible D gene (5 bases). The CDR3 spans 14 residues. The germline V and J ends were trimmed by 7 bases and 0 bases, with 10 bases remaining between them. The CDR3 DNA follows: TGTGCCAGCACTCGGGACTCTAGCAATCAGCCCCAGCATTTT. Translated: CASTRDSSNQPQHF.

The V and J genes are TRBV6-1 and TRBJ2-4, with a possible D match to TRBD1 (5 bases). This CDR3 has 13 residues. Trimming removed 4 bases at V and 7 bases at J, with 11 bases between. Germline V gene lookup returns CDR1 MNHNS and CDR2 SASEGT. For the CDR3, the DNA is TGTGCCAGCAGTGTTTCAGGGTACAACATTCAGTACTTC. This encodes CASSVSGYNIQYF.

This clonotype was counted ten times or more. The chain links TRBV7-2 to TRBJ2-4, with D maybe TRBD2 (6 bases). Germline-derived CDR1 and CDR2 are SGHTA and FQGNSA. This CDR3 has 13 amino acids. V lost 9 bases and J 6 bases, leaving 15 bases between the germline ends. In DNA, the CDR3 is TGTGCCAGTGGGGTTGGGGGAGGAAACATTCAGTACTTC. It codes for CASGVGGGNIQYF.

This clonotype was picked up a small number of times. V and J are TRBV7-9 and TRBJ1-5; D unresolved. Trimming took 1 base from V and 2 from J, leaving 9 bases between them. From germline, CDR1 is SEHNR and CDR2 FQNEAQ (reference sequence). CDR3 size: 15 residues. This chain's CDR3 is CASSLEPRGNQPQHF. The CDR3 nucleotides are TGTGCCAGCAGCTTAGAGCCTAGGGGCAATCAGCCCCAGCATTTT.

This clonotype was seen at least ten times. This chain joins TRBV29-1 and TRBJ2-5; D call uncertain. The CDR3 is 13 amino acids. The V end was cut by 7 bases, the J end by 5 bases, with 17 bases between. Germline values: CDR1 SQVTM, CDR2 ANQGSEA. DNA of the CDR3: TGCAGCGGGCGGACCCAGAGTATCGAGACCCAGTACTTC. It codes for CSGRTQSIETQYF.